The 28 T cell receptor beta chains below come from one sample, sequenced in a study of regulatory T cells in long-lasting Graves disease. TCR beta libraries were built with iRepertoire HTBI primers and Arm-PCR of CDR3 regions. TCRdb reprocessed the multiplex PCR reads via MiXCR and lists one record per CDR3 protein. In the table there are 650,000 to 700,000 distinct CDR3 sequences, 30% of which are singletons. Time point given: persistent/refractory GD, antithyroid drugs over 5 years with positive TRAb. The TCR library was made from RNA that had been extracted from PBMCs in TRIzol. This material consisted of peripheral blood mononuclear cells (PBMCs), taken when the disease was refractory, from a patient treated with antithyroid drugs. These receptors originate from a female donor with Graves disease.

The sample holds a few counts of this clonotype. The rearrangement joins TRBV30 to TRBJ1-1, with D possibly being TRBD1 (6 bases). The V end was cut by 1 base, the J end by 0 bases, with 12 bases between. CDR1 and CDR2 from the germline V gene are GTSNPN and SVGIG (reference sequence). This CDR3 region has 15 residues. CDR3 sequence: CAWSGATGMNTEAFF. The CDR3 DNA reads TGTGCCTGGAGTGGTGCGACAGGCATGAACACTGAAGCTTTCTTT. The entire variable domain, with the rest obtained from reference TRBV30 and TRBJ1-1, is as follows: SQTIHQWPATLVQPVGSPLSLECTVEGTSNPNLYWYRQAAGRGLQLLFYSVGIGQISSEVPQNLSASRPQDRQFILSSKKLLLSDSGFYLCAWSGATGMNTEAFFGQGTRLTVV.

As regards this clonotype: A much larger clone sits a single nucleotide away, making a read error possible. This chain links TRBV15 with TRBJ1-1; TRBD1 aligns across 10 bases. Germline CDR1 LNHNV, CDR2 YYDKDF (reference sequence). This CDR3 region has 14 residues. With 3 bases clipped from V and 4 bases from J, the junction kept 2 bases outside the gene matches. The CDR3 DNA reads TGTGCCACCAGCAGGGACAGGGGGGTCACTGAAGCTTTCTTT. As protein: CATSRDRGVTEAFF.

The chain combines TRBV7-6 with TRBJ2-5, with 8 bases fitting TRBD2. Per germline, CDR1 SGHVS and CDR2 FNYEAQ. This CDR3 has 16 amino acids. J was trimmed by 2 bases and V by 4 bases; bases with no gene match: 9. This CDR3 reads CASSSSGASGQETQYF. In DNA, the CDR3 is TGTGCCAGCAGCTCATCTGGGGCTAGCGGGCAAGAGACCCAGTACTTC.

This clonotype was observed a few times. The V gene is TRBV14, the J gene TRBJ1-4, with 9 bases lining up with TRBD1. This CDR3 has 14 residues. The V gene end was trimmed by 4 bases and the J gene end by 8 bases; junction bases not matched to a gene: 5. Germline V lookup: CDR1 SGHDN, CDR2 FVKESK. Written as DNA, the CDR3 is TGTGCCAGCAGCCCCGGGACAGGGACGGAAAAACTGTTTTTT. It specifies CASSPGTGTEKLFF.

Comments on this clonotype: At one of its ends the junction is not consistent with the germline gene, which may arise from a read error. The gene calls are TRBV6-2 or TRBV6-3 and TRBJ1-2, with D tentatively TRBD1 (5 bases). The CDR3 loop spans 13 amino acids. Looked up from germline, CDR1 is MNHEY and CDR2 is SVGEGT. The CDR3 DNA follows: TGTGTCAGCAGTGTACAGGCGTTCTATGGCTACACCTTC. It is translated as CVSSVQAFYGYTF.

The rearrangement uses TRBV29-1 and TRBJ1-1; maybe TRBD1 (5 bases). The CDR3 length is 12 residues. Germline CDR1 SQVTM, CDR2 ANQGSEA. Trimming removed 7 bases at V and 5 bases at J, with 14 bases between. The CDR3 loop reads CSGRRGRTEAFF. CDR3 in DNA: TGCAGCGGGCGCCGGGGGAGGACTGAAGCTTTCTTT.

This clonotype was detected only a few times. This rearrangement joins TRBV28 to TRBJ1-6, with D possibly being TRBD1 (6 bases). The germline gives CDR1 MDHEN, CDR2 SYDVKM. Deletions cut 8 bases from V and 10 bases from J, with 15 bases between. CDR3 length: 13 amino acids. CDR3 loop: CASLQGTVSPLHF. The CDR3, as DNA: TGTGCCAGCCTGCAGGGGACTGTGTCACCCCTCCACTTT.

The table lists this clonotype with a few counts. One end of the junction fails to match germline, which may point to a read error. The rearrangement joins TRBV9 to TRBJ2-7; TRBD1 matches at 7 bases. This CDR3 has 11 residues. Per the germline V gene, CDR1 is SGDLS and CDR2 is YYNGEE. The chain's CDR3 is CASTWTGRSFF. CDR3 in DNA: TGTGCCAGCACTTGGACAGGCCGGAGCTTCTTC.

This clonotype was picked up many times. V is TRBV28 and J is TRBJ1-2, with 8 bases lining up with TRBD1. In germline, CDR1 is MDHEN, CDR2 SYDVKM. V was clipped by 7 bases and J by 6 bases; unmatched bases: 16. This CDR3 region has 16 residues. This chain's CDR3 is CASNEGEDRGFHGYTF. In nucleotides, the CDR3 is TGTGCCAGCAACGAGGGGGAAGACAGGGGTTTTCATGGCTACACCTTC.

The chain is built from TRBV12-3 or TRBV12-4 and TRBJ1-3, with D possibly matching TRBD1 (5 bases). Trimming removed 1 base at V and 0 bases at J, with 16 bases between. The CDR3 contains 18 residues. Written as DNA, the CDR3 is TGTGCCAGCAGTTTAGAGGTTGGGGGAGGGACCTCTGGAAACACCATATATTTT. It codes for CASSLEVGGGTSGNTIYF.

This clonotype was observed a few times. The V call is TRBV30, the J call TRBJ1-2; D perhaps matches TRBD1 (6 bases). V dropped 2 bases and J dropped 5 bases, with 15 bases sitting between them. CDR3 length: 14 amino acids. Per germline, CDR1 GTSNPN and CDR2 SVGIG (reference sequence). CDR3: CAWSPDWGAYGYTF. CDR3 coding DNA: TGTGCCTGGAGTCCCGATTGGGGGGCATATGGCTACACCTTC.

The J gene is TRBJ1-2, the V gene TRBV7-2; TRBD1 might be the D (5 bases). This CDR3 is built from 14 residues. V shed 7 bases and J shed 6 bases, with 18 bases lying between them. Germline V lookup: CDR1 SGHTA, CDR2 FQGNSA. The CDR3 spells CASTFRQLTNGYTF. CDR3 in DNA: TGTGCCAGCACCTTCAGACAGTTAACTAATGGCTACACCTTC.

The chain uses TRBV19 and TRBJ2-5; D ambiguous. Deletions cut 7 bases from V and 5 bases from J, with 14 bases between. Germline V CDR1 and CDR2: LNHDA, SQIVND (reference sequence). This CDR3 is built from 13 residues. The CDR3 nucleotides are TGTGCCAGTAATTACGACCCCATGGAGACCCAGTACTTC. This sequence encodes CASNYDPMETQYF.

The chain carries TRBV28 and TRBJ1-5; D unresolved. The CDR3 length is 9 residues. The V gene's germline CDR1 is MDHEN and CDR2 SYDVKM. V lost 3 bases to trimming and J lost 10 bases, with 1 base between them. The CDR3 loop reads CASSFPQHF. The CDR3 bases are TGTGCCAGCAGTTTCCCCCAGCATTTT.

The CDR3 DNA sequence: TGTGCCAGCAGTTTTGCGCTGGCGGGGATTCGCCGGGAGCTGTTTTTT. This gives the protein CASSFALAGIRRELFF. The chain employs TRBV12-3 or TRBV12-4 and TRBJ2-2, with a tentative D call TRBD2 (6 bases). The CDR3 spans 16 residues. V was clipped by 3 bases and J by 9 bases, with 20 bases between them.

This clonotype was recorded many times. The CDR3 protein is CASSLAGSNTEAFF. The CDR3 DNA is TGTGCCAGCAGTTTGGCAGGGTCTAACACTGAAGCTTTCTTT. The rearrangement joins TRBV28 to TRBJ1-1; tentative D call: TRBD1 (5 bases). Trimming stripped 3 bases from V and 2 bases from J, with 10 bases between. This CDR3 comprises 14 residues. The germline gives CDR1 MDHEN, CDR2 SYDVKM.

This clonotype was detected a few times. V usage is TRBV29-1 and J usage is TRBJ2-1; a possible D gene is TRBD2 (6 bases). CDR1 and CDR2 from the germline V gene are SQVTM and ANQGSEA. The CDR3 runs 13 residues. Trimming cost V 8 bases and J 0 bases, with 11 bases left between them. This CDR3 reads CSQSGPSYNEQFF. CDR3 sequence (DNA): TGCAGCCAGAGCGGGCCCTCCTACAATGAGCAGTTCTTC.

This clonotype has a handful of counts. The V gene is TRBV29-1, the J gene TRBJ2-7; 11 nucleotides agree with TRBD2. V lost 3 bases and J lost 5; bases outside the gene matches: 12. Looked up from germline, CDR1 is SQVTM and CDR2 is ANQGSEA. The CDR3 loop spans 16 amino acids. The CDR3 is CSVEPSLAGGIHEQYF. The CDR3 nucleotides are TGCAGCGTTGAGCCCTCCTTAGCGGGAGGGATCCACGAGCAGTACTTC.

About this clonotype: This likely stems from a read error, as it lies one base from a far larger clone. V gene TRBV12-3 or TRBV12-4 combines with J gene TRBJ2-5, with 8 positions matching TRBD2. Trimming removed 5 bases from V and 1 base from J; junction bases left unmatched: 9. The CDR3 is 16 amino acids. CDR3 loop: CASSGLGRGGQETQYF. Here the CDR3 DNA reads TGTGCCAGCAGTGGCCTTGGCCGGGGGGGCCAAGAGACCCAGTACTTC.

The chain is built from TRBV19 and TRBJ1-4, with 8 positions matching TRBD1. The CDR3 sequence is 18 residues long. The germline V gene encodes CDR1 LNHDA and CDR2 SQIVND (reference sequence). The ends lost 3 bases at V and 8 bases at J; junction bases unmatched: 17. The CDR3 protein is CASSILLSPGGRREKLFF. The CDR3 coding sequence is TGTGCCAGTAGTATCCTCCTTTCCCCAGGGGGCCGAAGAGAAAAACTGTTTTTT.

The CDR3 bases are TGTGCCAGCAGTTTATTTTCCGACACCGGGGAGACCCAGTACTTC. Translation: CASSLFSDTGETQYF. This chain uses TRBV12-3 or TRBV12-4 with TRBJ2-5; D gene unclear. The length of the CDR3 is 15 residues. Trimming left V 2 bases short and J 5 bases short, with 15 bases between.

This clonotype turned up a few times. The genes are TRBV5-1 and TRBJ1-2, with 8 bases aligning to TRBD1. Trimming cost V 0 bases and J 7 bases; bases outside gene matches: 8. From germline, CDR1 is SGHRS and CDR2 YFSETQ. The CDR3 extends over 15 amino acids. DNA of the CDR3: TGCGCCAGCAGCTTGGCGGACAGGGTGGAGAGTGGCTACACCTTC. It specifies CASSLADRVESGYTF.

CDR3 in amino acids: CASSEIQGSGYTF. As DNA, the CDR3 is TGTGCCAGCAGTGAAATACAGGGAAGTGGCTACACCTTC. The genes are TRBV2 and TRBJ1-2; maybe TRBD1 (6 bases). This CDR3 region has 13 residues. The V end was cut by 2 bases, the J end by 7 bases, with 11 bases between. Germline V gives CDR1 SNHLY, CDR2 FYNNEI.

Notes on this clonotype: This likely comes from a read error, as the CDR3 has no conserved phenylalanine or tryptophan at its end. This chain joins TRBV7-3 and TRBJ1-2; maybe TRBD1 (6 bases). The CDR3 extends over 13 amino acids. Germline V gene sequence: CDR1 SGHTA, CDR2 FQGTGA. The CDR3 loop reads CVSSHLDSYGYTL. The CDR3 DNA follows: TGTGTCAGCAGCCACCTGGACAGCTATGGCTACACCCTC.

The table lists this clonotype with a few counts. The genes are TRBV7-9 and TRBJ1-2; no firm D call. V gave up 1 base and J gave up 2 bases, with 11 bases separating them. Germline loops: CDR1 SEHNR, CDR2 FQNEAQ (reference sequence). The CDR3 consists of 15 residues. The DNA of the CDR3 is TGTGCCAGCAGCTTAGACTACAGAGAGAACTATGGCTACACCTTC. Translation gives CASSLDYRENYGYTF.

The V and J genes are TRBV29-1 and TRBJ2-7; 7 bases line up with TRBD2. The CDR3 runs to 12 residues. V dropped 2 bases and J dropped 5; count of bases not matched to a gene: 3. From germline, CDR1 is SQVTM and CDR2 ANQGSEA. CDR3 sequence (DNA): TGCAGCGTTGAAAGGGGAGGGGACGAGCAGTACTTC. It specifies CSVERGGDEQYF.

This clonotype occurred a few times. The V gene is TRBV12-5, the J gene TRBJ2-5; 7 bases map to TRBD2. Germline V gives CDR1 LGHNT, CDR2 FRNRAP. The CDR3 loop spans 14 amino acids. With V trimmed by 2 bases and J by 5 bases, 5 bases remained unmatched. In DNA form, the CDR3 reads TGTGCTAGTGGTTTGTCTCTAGCGGCCGAGACCCAGTACTTC. Translation gives CASGLSLAAETQYF.

This clonotype was observed many times. The J gene is TRBJ1-6, the V gene TRBV25-1; 10 nucleotides match TRBD1. V dropped 2 bases and J dropped 5; count of bases not matched to a gene: 6. The germline V gene has CDR1 MGHDK and CDR2 SYGVNS. The CDR3 has 17 residues. As DNA, the CDR3 is TGTGCCAGCAGTGAAGGAGGGACAGGGGTCAATAATTCACCCCTCCACTTT. Its protein product is CASSEGGTGVNNSPLHF.